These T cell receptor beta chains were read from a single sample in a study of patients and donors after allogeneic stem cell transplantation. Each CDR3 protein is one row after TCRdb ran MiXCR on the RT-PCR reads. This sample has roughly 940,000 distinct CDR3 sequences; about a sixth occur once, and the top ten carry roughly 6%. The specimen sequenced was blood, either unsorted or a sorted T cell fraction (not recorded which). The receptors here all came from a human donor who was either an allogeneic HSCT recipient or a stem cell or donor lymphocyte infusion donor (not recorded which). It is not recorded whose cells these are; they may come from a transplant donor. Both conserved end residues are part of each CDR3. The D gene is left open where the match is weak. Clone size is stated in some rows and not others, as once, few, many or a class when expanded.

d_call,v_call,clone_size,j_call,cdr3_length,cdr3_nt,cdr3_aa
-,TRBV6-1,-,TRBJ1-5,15,TGTGCCAGCGGGCCAGGGGAGTCAAGCAATCAGCCCCAGCATTTT,CASGPGESSNQPQHF
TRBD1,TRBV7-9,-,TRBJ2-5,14,TGTGCCAGCAGCTGGACAGGGCGCCAAGAGACCCAGTACTTC,CASSWTGRQETQYF
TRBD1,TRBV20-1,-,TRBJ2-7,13,TGCAGTGCCCCGGGACAGATTCTTTACGAGCAGTACTTC,CSAPGQILYEQYF
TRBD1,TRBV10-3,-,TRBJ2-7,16,TGTGCCATCAGTGAGGGATGGACAGGGCTTGCCTACGAGCAGTACTTC,CAISEGWTGLAYEQYF
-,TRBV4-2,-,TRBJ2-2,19,TGTGCCAGCAGCCGACAGTACCGGGACCTCGCATCGAACACCGGGGAGCTGTTTTTT,CASSRQYRDLASNTGELFF
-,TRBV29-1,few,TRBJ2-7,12,TGCAGCGTTAAGACGGAGTACTACGAGCAGTACTTC,CSVKTEYYEQYF
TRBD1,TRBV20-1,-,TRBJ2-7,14,TGCAGTGCCGAAATGACAGGGGGCTTCTACGAGCAGTACTTC,CSAEMTGGFYEQYF
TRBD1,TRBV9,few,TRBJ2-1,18,TGTGCCAGCAGCCCCCGGACAGGGGGGGATGGAATGTTCAATGAGCAGTTCTTC,CASSPRTGGDGMFNEQFF
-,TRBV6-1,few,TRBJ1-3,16,TGTGCCGGTACGAAGGCAGGAGGATTCTCTGGAAACACCATATATTTT,CAGTKAGGFSGNTIYF
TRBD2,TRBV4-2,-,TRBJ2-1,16,TGTGCCAGCAGCCTTACGAATAGCGGGACGGGCGGTGAGCAGTTCTTC,CASSLTNSGTGGEQFF
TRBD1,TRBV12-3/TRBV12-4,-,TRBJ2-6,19,TGTGCCAGCAGCTACCGACAGGGGGAAGAATTTTTTGGGGCCAACGTCCTGACTTTC,CASSYRQGEEFFGANVLTF
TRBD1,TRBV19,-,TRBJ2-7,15,TGTGCCAGTAGTAAGGGGATATGGGACAGCAACGAGCAGTACTTC,CASSKGIWDSNEQYF
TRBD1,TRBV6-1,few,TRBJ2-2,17,TGTGCCAGCAGCCTCCCTTTTGGGACAGGGGGGATCGGGGAGCTGTTTTTT,CASSLPFGTGGIGELFF
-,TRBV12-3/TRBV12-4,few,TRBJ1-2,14,TGTGCCAGCATCCGTAGAAGAAGGAGCTATGGCTACACCTTC,CASIRRRRSYGYTF
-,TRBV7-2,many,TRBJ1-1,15,TGTGCCAGCAGCTTCGGACGGAGAATGAACACTGAAGCTTTCTTT,CASSFGRRMNTEAFF
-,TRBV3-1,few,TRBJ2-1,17,TGTGCCAGCAGCCACGTGACCCCACCCGGATACCGCAATGAGCAGTTCTTC,CASSHVTPPGYRNEQFF
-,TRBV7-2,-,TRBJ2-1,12,TGTGCCAGCAGCAGATTCTACAATGAGCAGTTCTTC,CASSRFYNEQFF
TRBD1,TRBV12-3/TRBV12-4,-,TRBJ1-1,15,TGTGCCAGCAGTCGACGCGGGACAGGTCATACTGAAGCTTTCTTT,CASSRRGTGHTEAFF
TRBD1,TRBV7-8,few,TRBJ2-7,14,TGTGCCAGCAGCCCGGACAGGGGCTCCTACGAGCAGTACTTC,CASSPDRGSYEQYF
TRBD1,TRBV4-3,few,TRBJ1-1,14,TGCGCCAGCAGCCACTTTCAGGGGGACACTGAAGCTTTCTTT,CASSHFQGDTEAFF
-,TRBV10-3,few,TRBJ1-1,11,TGTGCCATCAGTGGTGCGACTGAAGCTTTCTTT,CAISGATEAFF
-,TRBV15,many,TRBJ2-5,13,TGTGCCACCAGCAGAGATCTCAAAGAGACCCAGTACTTC,CATSRDLKETQYF
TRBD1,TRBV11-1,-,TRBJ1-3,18,TGTGCCAGCAGCCTCTACCGGGACAGGGTGCTCTCTGGAAACACCATATATTTT,CASSLYRDRVLSGNTIYF
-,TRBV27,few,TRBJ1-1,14,TGTGCCAGCGCTGGGGGGGGTAGGAACATTGAAGCTTTCTTT,CASAGGGRNIEAFF
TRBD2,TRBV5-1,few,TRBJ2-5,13,TGCGCCAGCAGCGCGGGACTAAAAGAGACCCAGTACTTC,CASSAGLKETQYF
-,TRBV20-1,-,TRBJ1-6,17,TGCAGTGCTAGAGATTCCTTTGCAGGGAACCGTGAATTGACCCTCCACTTT,CSARDSFAGNRELTLHF
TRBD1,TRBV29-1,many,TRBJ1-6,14,TGCAGCGCCAAAACAGGGGGTGATAATTCACCCCTCCACTTT,CSAKTGGDNSPLHF
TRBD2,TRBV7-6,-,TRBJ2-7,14,TGTGCCAGCAGCCATAGCGGGACAACCTACGAGCAGTACTTC,CASSHSGTTYEQYF
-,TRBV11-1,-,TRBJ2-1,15,TGTGCCAGCACCCTGGGGAGGGGGGGCACTTTTCGGCAGTTCTTC,CASTLGRGGTFRQFF
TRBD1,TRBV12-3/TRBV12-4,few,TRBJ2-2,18,TGTGCCAGCAGTACCCTGGGACAGGGTACGGGGGACACCGGGGAGCTGTTTTTT,CASSTLGQGTGDTGELFF
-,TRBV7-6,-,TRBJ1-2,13,TGTGCCAGCAGCCACTTAGATAACTATGGCTACACCTTC,CASSHLDNYGYTF
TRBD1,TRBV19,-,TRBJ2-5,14,TGTGCCAGTAGTATGGACAGGGGGAGAGAGACCCAGTACTTC,CASSMDRGRETQYF
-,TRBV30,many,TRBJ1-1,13,TGTGCCTGGAACCGCATATTTAACACTGAAGCTTTCTTT,CAWNRIFNTEAFF
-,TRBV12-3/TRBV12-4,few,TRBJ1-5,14,TGTGCCAGCAGTTTAGACAGGTTCAATCAGCCCCAGCATTTT,CASSLDRFNQPQHF
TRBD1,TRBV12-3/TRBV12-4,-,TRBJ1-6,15,TGTGCCAGCAAAGACAGGGACTCCTATAATTCACCCCTCCACTTT,CASKDRDSYNSPLHF
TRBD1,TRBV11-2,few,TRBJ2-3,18,TGTGCCAGCAGCTTCGCTTCCTGGGACAGGGCGAGCACAGATACGCAGTATTTT,CASSFASWDRASTDTQYF
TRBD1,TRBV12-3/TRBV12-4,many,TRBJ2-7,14,TGTGCCAGCAGTCATGGACAGGGGGCGTACGAGCAGTACTTC,CASSHGQGAYEQYF
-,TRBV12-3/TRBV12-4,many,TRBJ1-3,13,TGTGCCAGCAGTTTAGGAGGGGGAAACACCATATATTTT,CASSLGGGNTIYF
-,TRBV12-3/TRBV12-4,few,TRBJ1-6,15,TGTGCCAGCACCCCCGACAGCGACTATAATTCACCCCTCCACTTT,CASTPDSDYNSPLHF
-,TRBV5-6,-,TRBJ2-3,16,TGTGCCAGCAGCTTGGCCGCGAAGCTCCGCACAGATACGCAGTATTTT,CASSLAAKLRTDTQYF
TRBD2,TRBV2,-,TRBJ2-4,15,TGTGCCAGCAGCAATCCGACTAGCTTGGAAAACATTCAGTACTTC,CASSNPTSLENIQYF
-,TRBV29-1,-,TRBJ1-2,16,TGCAGCGTTGCGTCGGCCTTTGAGGGGTCTAACTATGGCTACACCTTC,CSVASAFEGSNYGYTF
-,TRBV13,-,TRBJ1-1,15,TGTGCCAGCAGCTTAATCCGGAGGGGGGACACTGAAGCTTTCTTT,CASSLIRRGDTEAFF
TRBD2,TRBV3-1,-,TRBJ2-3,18,TGTGCCAGCAGCCAAGATCCCACGGCGGGAGCAAGAGGAGATACGCAGTATTTT,CASSQDPTAGARGDTQYF
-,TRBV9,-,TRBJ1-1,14,TGTGCCAGCAGCGTTCACGTCATGAACACTGAAGCTTTCTTT,CASSVHVMNTEAFF